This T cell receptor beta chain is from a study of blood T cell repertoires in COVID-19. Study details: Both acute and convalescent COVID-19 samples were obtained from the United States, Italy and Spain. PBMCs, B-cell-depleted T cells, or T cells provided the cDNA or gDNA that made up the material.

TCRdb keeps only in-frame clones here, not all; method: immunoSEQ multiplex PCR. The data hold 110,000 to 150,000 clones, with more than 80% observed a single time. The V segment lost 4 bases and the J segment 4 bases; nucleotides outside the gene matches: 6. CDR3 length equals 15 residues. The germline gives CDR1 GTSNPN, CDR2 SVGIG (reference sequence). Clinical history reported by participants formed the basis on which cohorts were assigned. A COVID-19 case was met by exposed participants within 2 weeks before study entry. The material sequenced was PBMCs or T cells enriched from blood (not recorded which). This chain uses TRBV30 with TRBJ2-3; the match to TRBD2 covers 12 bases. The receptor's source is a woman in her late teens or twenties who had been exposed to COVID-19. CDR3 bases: TGTGCCTGGAACCCCCTAGCGGGAGGGGCAGATACGCAGTATTTT. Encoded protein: CAWNPLAGGADTQYF.